The subject of this entry is one T cell receptor beta chain. These data originate in a study of blood T cell repertoires in COVID-19. Overall study context: T cells, B-cell-depleted T cells, or PBMCs provided the cDNA or gDNA that served as material.

Per germline, CDR1 MNHEY and CDR2 SMNVEV (reference sequence). This CDR3 region has 14 residues. After removal of 6 bases from V and 4 bases from J, the junction contained 6 bases not matched to a gene. The authors' processing: Amplified reference gene primers provided the basis for estimating nucleated cell counts. Repertoires were generated with immunoSEQ multiplex PCR, while TCRdb's copy carries only in-frame clones and drops some. V and J calls and clone size come straight from that table; D and trimming were deduced from the DNA. The repertoire includes fewer than 120,000 clones, less than 75% of them detected once, and approximately 8% sits in the top ten.

The V gene is TRBV27, the J gene TRBJ2-1; 7 bases agree with TRBD1. Sequenced: peripheral blood. The receptor comes from a woman in her sixties with acute or convalescent COVID-19. The CDR3 nucleotides are TGTGCCAGCAGCCCGAGACAGGGTTACAATGAGCAGTTCTTC. Protein product: CASSPRQGYNEQFF.